The clone carrying this TCR beta chain was counted a few times. Its antigen is undetermined. Trimming left V 4 bases short and J 3 bases short, with 8 bases between. The germline V gene encodes CDR1 KGHDR and CDR2 SFDVKD. The CDR3 spans 13 residues. The data stem from a study of response to subunit inactivated influenza vaccine. Findings of the study overall: Every seasonal influenza vaccination brings in few new T cells, the authors suggested.

TCRdb re-derived calls from the RT-PCR reads in MiXCR, one entry per CDR3 protein. The profile shows some 500,000 distinct CDR3 sequences, 13% of them singletons. This chain joins TRBV24-1 and TRBJ2-5, with D possibly matching TRBD1 (5 bases). The TCR comes from a man aged 45-65 years who received an inactivated influenza vaccine. The input for sequencing was PBMCs from blood, taken about 6 weeks after vaccination. The CDR3 DNA sequence: TGTGCCACCAGTGAGCCAGGGAAAGAGACCCAGTACTTC. It codes for CATSEPGKETQYF.